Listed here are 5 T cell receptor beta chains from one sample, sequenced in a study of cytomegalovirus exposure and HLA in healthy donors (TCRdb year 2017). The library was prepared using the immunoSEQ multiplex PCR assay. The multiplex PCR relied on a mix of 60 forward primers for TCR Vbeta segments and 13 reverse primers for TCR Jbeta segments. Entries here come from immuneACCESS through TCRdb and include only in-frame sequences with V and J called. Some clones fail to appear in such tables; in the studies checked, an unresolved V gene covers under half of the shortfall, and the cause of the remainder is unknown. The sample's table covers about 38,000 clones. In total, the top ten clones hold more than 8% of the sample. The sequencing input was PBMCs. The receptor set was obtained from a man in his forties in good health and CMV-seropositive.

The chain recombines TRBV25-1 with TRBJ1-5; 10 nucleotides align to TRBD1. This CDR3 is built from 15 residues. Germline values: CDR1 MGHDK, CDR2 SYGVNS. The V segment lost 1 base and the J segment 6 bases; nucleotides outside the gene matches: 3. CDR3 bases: TGTGCCAGCAGTGAATCCGGGACAGGGGCTCAGCCCCAGCATTTT. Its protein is CASSESGTGAQPQHF.

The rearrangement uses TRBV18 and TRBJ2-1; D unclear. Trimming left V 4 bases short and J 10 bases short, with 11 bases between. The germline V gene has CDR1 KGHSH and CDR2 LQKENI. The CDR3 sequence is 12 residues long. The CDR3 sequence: CASSLRVGEQFF. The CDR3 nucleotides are TGTGCCAGCTCACTCCGGGTAGGAGAGCAGTTCTTC.

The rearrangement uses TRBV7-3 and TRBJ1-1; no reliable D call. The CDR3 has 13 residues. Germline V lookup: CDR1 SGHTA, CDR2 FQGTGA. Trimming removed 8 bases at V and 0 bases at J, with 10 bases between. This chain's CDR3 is CASSRRMNTEAFF. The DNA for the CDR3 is TGTGCCAGCTCGCGGCGGATGAACACTGAAGCTTTCTTT.

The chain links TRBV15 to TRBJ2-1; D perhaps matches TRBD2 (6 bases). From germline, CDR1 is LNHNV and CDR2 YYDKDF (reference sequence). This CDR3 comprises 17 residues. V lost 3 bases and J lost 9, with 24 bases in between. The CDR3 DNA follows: TGTGCCACCAGCAGGGAACCGTACGGAGGGGAAGAGGGTGAGCAGTTCTTC. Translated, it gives CATSREPYGGEEGEQFF. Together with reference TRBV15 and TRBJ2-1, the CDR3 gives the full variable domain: DAMVIQNPRYQVTQFGKPVTLSCSQTLNHNVMYWYQQKSSQAPKLLFHYYDKDFNNEADTPDNFQSRRPNTSFCFLDIRSPGLGDTAMYLCATSREPYGGEEGEQFFGPGTRLTVL.

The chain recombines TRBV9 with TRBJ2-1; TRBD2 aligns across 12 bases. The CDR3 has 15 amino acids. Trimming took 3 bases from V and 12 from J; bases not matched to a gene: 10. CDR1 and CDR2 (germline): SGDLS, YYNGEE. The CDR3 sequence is CASSASGRGPPWQFF. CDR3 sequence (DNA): TGTGCCAGCAGCGCTAGCGGGAGGGGTCCCCCGTGGCAGTTCTTC.